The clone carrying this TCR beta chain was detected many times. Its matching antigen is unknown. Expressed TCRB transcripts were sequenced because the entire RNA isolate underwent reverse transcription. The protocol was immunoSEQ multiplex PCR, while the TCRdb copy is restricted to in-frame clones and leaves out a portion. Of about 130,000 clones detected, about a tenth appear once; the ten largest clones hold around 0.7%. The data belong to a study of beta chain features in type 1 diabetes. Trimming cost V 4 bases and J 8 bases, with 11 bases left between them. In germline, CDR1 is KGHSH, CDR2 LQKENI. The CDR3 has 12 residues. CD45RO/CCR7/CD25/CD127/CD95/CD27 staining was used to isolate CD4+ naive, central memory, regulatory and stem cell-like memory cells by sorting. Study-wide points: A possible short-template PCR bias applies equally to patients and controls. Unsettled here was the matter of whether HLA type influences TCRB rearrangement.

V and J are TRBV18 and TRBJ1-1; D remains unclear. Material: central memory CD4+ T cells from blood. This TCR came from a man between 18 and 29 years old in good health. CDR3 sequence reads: CASSRNSDEAFF. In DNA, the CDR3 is TGTGCCAGCTCACGAAACAGTGACGAAGCTTTCTTT.